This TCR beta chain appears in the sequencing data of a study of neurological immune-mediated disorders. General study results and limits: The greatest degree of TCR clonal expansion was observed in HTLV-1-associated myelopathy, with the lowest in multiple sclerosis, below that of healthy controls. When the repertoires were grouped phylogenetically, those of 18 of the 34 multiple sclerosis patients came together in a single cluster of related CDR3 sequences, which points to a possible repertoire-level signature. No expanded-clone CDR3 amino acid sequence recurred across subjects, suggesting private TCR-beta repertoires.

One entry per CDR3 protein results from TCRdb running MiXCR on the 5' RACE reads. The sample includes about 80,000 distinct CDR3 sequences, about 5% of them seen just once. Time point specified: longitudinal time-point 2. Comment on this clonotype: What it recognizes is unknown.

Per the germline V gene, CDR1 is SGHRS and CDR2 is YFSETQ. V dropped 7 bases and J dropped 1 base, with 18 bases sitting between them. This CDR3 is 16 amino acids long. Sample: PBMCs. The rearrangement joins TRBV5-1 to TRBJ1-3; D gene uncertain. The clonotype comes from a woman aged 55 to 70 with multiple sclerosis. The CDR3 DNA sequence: TGCGCCAGCTTGTCCACTCGGCCGTCGTCTGGAAACACCATATATTTT. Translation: CASLSTRPSSGNTIYF.